The TCR beta chain described here comes from a study of glioma-infiltrating T cells. Using RNA template, CDR3s of TCR alpha and beta were amplified with iRepertoire arm-PCR. One-step reverse transcription and amplification started from around 100-400 ng of tissue mRNA or PBMC total RNA. TCRdb reanalysed the multiplex PCR reads using MiXCR and keeps one entry per CDR3 protein. The data contain 4,500 or so distinct CDR3 sequences, 20% to 25% of them singletons. Study-level results: Very few CDR3 sequences were shared between tissue and blood.

Germline V gene data show CDR1 as MGHDK and CDR2 as SYGVNS. The V segment lost 4 bases and the J segment 5 bases; nucleotides outside the gene matches: 11. This CDR3 has 17 residues. This clonotype is classed as large. Its antigen is currently unknown. Sequencing was carried out using glioma tissue, nonneoplastic brain tissue, or PBMCs (not recorded which). The sequence derives from a human donor with low-grade glioma or glioblastoma, undergoing nonglioma brain surgery, or in good health (not recorded which). This sequence joins TRBV25-1 and TRBJ2-1; 10 bases are shared with TRBD2. The CDR3 region has the DNA TGTGCCAGCAGTGGCCTAAAGGGACTAGCGTCGGACAATGAGCAGTTCTTC. This sequence encodes CASSGLKGLASDNEQFF.